The entry that follows covers one TCR beta chain sequence. Its antigen target is currently unknown. Qualities for individual bases were not recorded, and no much larger clone is one base off. The data were taken from a study of blood T cell repertoires in COVID-19 (TCRdb year 2020). For the wider study: Samples from collaborators originated in the United States, Italy and Spain and spanned both the acute and convalescent phases of COVID-19. A freely available public database, intended as a resource for researchers studying the immune response to SARS-CoV-2, is where the repertoires were released. Nearly every sample came with metadata listing a de-identified subject ID, COVID-19 status, age in years and sex. The material from the prospective study consisted of cDNA or gDNA derived from T cells, B-cell-depleted T cells, or PBMCs. Deeply sampled blood TCRbeta repertoires from subjects exposed to, actively infected with, or recovered from COVID-19 were included in the dataset. Where HLA class I and class II types were available, the types were taken from metadata supplied by the sample provider, not from assay-based typing. Samples came from the ongoing ImmuneRACE study (first 160 participants) plus 1,254 subjects from 6 global collaborators.

Collaborating institutions collected whole blood in K2EDTA tubes following their own protocols. For TCRbeta analysis, collaborators shipped samples as frozen whole blood, isolated PBMCs, or DNA extracted from either of those sample types. TCRbeta CDR3 regions were amplified from genomic DNA by means of the immunoSEQ Assay, a bias-controlled multiplex PCR. Processing in the source paper ran as follows. Nucleated cell counts per sample were estimated from amplification of reference gene primers within the assay. To quantify the absolute abundance of each unique TCRbeta CDR3 rearrangement, sequence reads were collapsed and filtered. For each sample, productive Simpson clonality was calculated by taking the square root of Simpson's diversity index across productive rearrangements. In TCRdb, the immuneACCESS table is reduced to in-frame sequences with V and J assigned. These tables do not hold every clone; where another copy was compared, an unresolved V gene accounts for under half, and the others remain unexplained. The V and J calls and clone size were taken over from that table, and D and trimming were inferred from the DNA. This sample has roughly 79,000 clones in its table, and around nine tenths of those were observed once. The top ten clones comprise about 5.3% of the sample.

From a lookup of the germline V gene (reference sequence), CDR1 and CDR2 are SGHNT and YYREEE. The germline ends are 8 bases apart after V is trimmed by 4 bases and J by 4 bases. The CDR3 covers 12 residues, taking in both the cysteine and the phenylalanine. The sequence is cut down to CDR3 DNA, 36 bases in frame from base 1. General study outcomes and caveats: How much clinical and demographic metadata was included differed by source and by participant, and the metadata was provided uncurated.

The sequence links TRBV5-4 to TRBJ1-2; TRBD1 is a weak D gene call, 6 bases matching. The TCR sequence derives from a woman aged 80 or over with active or convalescent COVID-19. Sequenced sample: peripheral blood. Read as DNA, the sequence is TGTGCCAGCAGCCAGGACAGCTATGGCTACACCTTC. It encodes CASSQDSYGYTF.